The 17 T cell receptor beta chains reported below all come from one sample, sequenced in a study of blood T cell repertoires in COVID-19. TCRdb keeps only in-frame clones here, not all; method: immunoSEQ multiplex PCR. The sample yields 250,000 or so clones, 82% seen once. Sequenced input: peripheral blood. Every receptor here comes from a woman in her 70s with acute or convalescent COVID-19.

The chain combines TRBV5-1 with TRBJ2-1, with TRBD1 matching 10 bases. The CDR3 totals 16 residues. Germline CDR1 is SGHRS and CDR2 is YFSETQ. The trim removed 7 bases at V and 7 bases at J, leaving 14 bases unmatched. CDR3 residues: CASGLPAGTGANEQFF. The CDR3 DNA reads TGCGCCAGCGGGTTACCAGCCGGGACAGGGGCAAATGAGCAGTTCTTC.

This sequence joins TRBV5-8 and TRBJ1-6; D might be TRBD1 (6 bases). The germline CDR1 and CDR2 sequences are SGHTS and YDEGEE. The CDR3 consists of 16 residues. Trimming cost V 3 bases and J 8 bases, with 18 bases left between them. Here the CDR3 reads CASSSNTRDKYSPLHF. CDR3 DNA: TGTGCCAGCAGCTCGAACACCCGGGACAAATATTCACCCCTCCACTTT.

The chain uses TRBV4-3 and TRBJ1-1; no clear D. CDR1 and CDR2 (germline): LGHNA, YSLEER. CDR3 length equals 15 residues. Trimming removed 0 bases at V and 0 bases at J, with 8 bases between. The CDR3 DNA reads TGCGCCAGCAGCCAAGATTGGCACATGAACACTGAAGCTTTCTTT. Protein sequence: CASSQDWHMNTEAFF.

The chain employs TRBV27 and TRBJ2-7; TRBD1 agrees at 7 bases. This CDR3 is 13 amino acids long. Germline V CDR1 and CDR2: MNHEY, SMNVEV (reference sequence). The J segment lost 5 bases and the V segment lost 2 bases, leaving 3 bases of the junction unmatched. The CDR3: CASSLRQGNEQYF. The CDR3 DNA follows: TGTGCCAGCAGTTTAAGACAGGGTAACGAGCAGTACTTC.

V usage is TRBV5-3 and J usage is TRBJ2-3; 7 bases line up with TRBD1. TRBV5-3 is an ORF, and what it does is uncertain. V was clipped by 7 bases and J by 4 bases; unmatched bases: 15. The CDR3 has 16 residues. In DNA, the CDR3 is TGTGCCAGAGGTCCCCAGGGAAGGGGGCTTGCAGATACGCAGTATTTT. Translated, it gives CARGPQGRGLADTQYF.

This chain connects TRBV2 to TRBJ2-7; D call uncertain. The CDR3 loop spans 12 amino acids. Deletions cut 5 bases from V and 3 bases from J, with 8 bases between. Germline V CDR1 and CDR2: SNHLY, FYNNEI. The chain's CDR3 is CASSSLGYEQYF. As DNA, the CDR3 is TGTGCCAGCAGTTCTCTAGGCTACGAGCAGTACTTC.

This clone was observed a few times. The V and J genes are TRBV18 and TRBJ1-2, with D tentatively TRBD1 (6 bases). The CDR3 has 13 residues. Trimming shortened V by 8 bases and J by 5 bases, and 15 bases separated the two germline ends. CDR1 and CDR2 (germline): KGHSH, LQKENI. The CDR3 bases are TGTGCCAGCACTCCGGGACAAGCATATGGCTACACCTTC. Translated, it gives CASTPGQAYGYTF.

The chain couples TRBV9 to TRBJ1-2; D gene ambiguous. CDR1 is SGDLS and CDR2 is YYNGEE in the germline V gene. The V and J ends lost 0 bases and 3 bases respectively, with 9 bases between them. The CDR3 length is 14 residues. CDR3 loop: CASSVAEGYYGYTF. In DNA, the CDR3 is TGTGCCAGCAGCGTAGCAGAGGGATACTATGGCTACACCTTC.

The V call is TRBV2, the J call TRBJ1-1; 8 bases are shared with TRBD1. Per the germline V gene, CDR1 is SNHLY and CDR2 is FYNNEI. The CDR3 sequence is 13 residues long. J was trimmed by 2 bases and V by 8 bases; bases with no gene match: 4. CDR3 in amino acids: CASVGQGNTEAFF. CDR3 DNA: TGTGCCAGCGTTGGACAGGGAAACACTGAAGCTTTCTTT.

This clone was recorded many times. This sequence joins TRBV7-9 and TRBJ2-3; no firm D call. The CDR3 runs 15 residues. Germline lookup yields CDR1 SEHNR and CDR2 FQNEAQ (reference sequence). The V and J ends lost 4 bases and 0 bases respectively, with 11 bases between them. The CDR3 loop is CASSSEGVSTDTQYF. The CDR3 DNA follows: TGTGCCAGCAGCTCCGAAGGAGTTAGCACAGATACGCAGTATTTT.

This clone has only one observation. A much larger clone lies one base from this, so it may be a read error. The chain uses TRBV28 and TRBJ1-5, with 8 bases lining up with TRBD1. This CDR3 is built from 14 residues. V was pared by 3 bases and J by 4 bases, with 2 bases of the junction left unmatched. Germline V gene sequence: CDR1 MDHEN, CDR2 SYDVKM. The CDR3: CASSFGQGNQPQHF. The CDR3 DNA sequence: TGTGCCAGCAGTTTCGGACAGGGAAATCAGCCCCAGCATTTT. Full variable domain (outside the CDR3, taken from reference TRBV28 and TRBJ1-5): DVKVTQSSRYLVKRTGEKVFLECVQDMDHENMFWYRQDPGLGLRLIYFSYDVKMKEKGDIPEGYSVSREKKERFSLILESASTNQTSMYLCASSFGQGNQPQHFGDGTRLSIL.

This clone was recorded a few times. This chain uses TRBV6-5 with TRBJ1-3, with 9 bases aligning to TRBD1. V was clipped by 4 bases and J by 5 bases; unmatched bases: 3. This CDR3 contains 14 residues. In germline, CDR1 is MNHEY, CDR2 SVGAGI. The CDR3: CASSSGTGRNTIYF. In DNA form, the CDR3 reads TGTGCCAGCAGTTCAGGGACAGGGAGAAACACCATATATTTT.

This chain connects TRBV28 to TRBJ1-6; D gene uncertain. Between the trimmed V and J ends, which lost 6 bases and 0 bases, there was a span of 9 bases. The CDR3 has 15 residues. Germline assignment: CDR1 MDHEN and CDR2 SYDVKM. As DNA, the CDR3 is TGTGCCAGCAGGCACAGAGTCTCCTATAATTCACCCCTCCACTTT. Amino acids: CASRHRVSYNSPLHF. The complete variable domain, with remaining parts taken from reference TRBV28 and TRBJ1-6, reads DVKVTQSSRYLVKRTGEKVFLECVQDMDHENMFWYRQDPGLGLRLIYFSYDVKMKEKGDIPEGYSVSREKKERFSLILESASTNQTSMYLCASRHRVSYNSPLHFGNGTRLTVT.

For the CDR3, the DNA is TGCGCCAGCAGCCAGGGGGGAAACACTGAAGCTTTCTTT. As protein: CASSQGGNTEAFF. V usage is TRBV4-3 and J usage is TRBJ1-1; TRBD1 is a possible D gene (5 bases). V was pared by 3 bases and J by 2 bases, with 7 bases between. Per the germline V gene, CDR1 is LGHNA and CDR2 is YSLEER. The CDR3 totals 13 residues.

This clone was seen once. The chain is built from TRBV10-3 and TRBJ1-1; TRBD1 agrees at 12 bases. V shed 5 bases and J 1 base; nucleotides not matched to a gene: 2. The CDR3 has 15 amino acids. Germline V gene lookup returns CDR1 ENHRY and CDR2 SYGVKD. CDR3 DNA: TGTGCCATCAGTCCGGGACAGGGGGCGAACACTGAAGCTTTCTTT. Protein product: CAISPGQGANTEAFF.

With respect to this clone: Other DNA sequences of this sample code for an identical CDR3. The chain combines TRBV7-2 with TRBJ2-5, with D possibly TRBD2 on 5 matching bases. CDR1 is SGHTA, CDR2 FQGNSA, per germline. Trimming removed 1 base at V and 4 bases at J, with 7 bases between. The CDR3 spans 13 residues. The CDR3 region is CASSLGGRETQYF. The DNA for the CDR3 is TGTGCCAGCAGCTTAGGAGGGAGAGAGACCCAGTACTTC.

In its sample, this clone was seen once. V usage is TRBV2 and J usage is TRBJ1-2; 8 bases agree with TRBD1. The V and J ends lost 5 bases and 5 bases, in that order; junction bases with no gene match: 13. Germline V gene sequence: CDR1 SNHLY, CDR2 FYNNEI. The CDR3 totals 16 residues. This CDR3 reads CASSISGQGLEYGYTF. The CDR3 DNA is TGTGCCAGCAGTATATCTGGACAGGGCTTAGAGTATGGCTACACCTTC.